This paragraph reports one T cell receptor beta chain. Its antigen remains unidentified. Using immunoSEQ multiplex PCR, the repertoire was profiled, and TCRdb retains in-frame clones only, with some absent. This sample has 100,000 to 150,000 clones, with about nine tenths found just once. The data belong to a study of T cell responses to AZD1222 COVID-19 vaccine. Per germline, CDR1 LNHDA and CDR2 SQIVND (reference sequence). Unmatched junction bases numbered 6, after V lost 5 bases and J lost 6 bases. This CDR3 contains 14 residues. Study outcomes and limitations: Of spike-specific TCRs, nearly half reportedly target regions left unmutated in variants. Seropositivity was recorded at baseline in only a handful of AZD1222 recipients. Spike-specific TCR depth and breadth grew after two AZD1222 doses. Donors were chiefly white British, with a greater number of females, and clonal diversity was perhaps underestimated.

This clonotype originated in an adult in good health. Sample: peripheral blood, taken on day 0 of AZD1222 vaccination. This chain uses TRBV19 with TRBJ1-5; TRBD1 agrees at 8 bases. DNA for the CDR3: TGTGCCAGTAGTTCACAGGGGGTCAGTCAGCCCCAGCATTTT. Residues: CASSSQGVSQPQHF.